These 23 T cell receptor beta chains were all obtained from the same sample, sequenced in a study of T-cell reconstitution after alpha-beta-depleted transplantation in children. The TCRbeta library was prepared with unique molecular identifiers. In TCRdb, the PCR reads were re-called with MiXCR into one record per CDR3 protein. The table lists under 250,000 distinct CDR3 sequences, about 15% of them singletons, with around 44% in the top ten. The sequencing here drew on PBMCs, mostly from graft donor cells, taken 360 days after TCRalphabeta/CD19-depleted stem cell transplant. Source of these receptors: a male patient between 2 and 10 years old who had a stem cell transplant for acute lymphoblastic leukemia, so the T cells may come from the graft donor.

The rearrangement links TRBV7-6 to TRBJ2-6; 8 bases line up with TRBD1. The germline gives CDR1 SGHVS, CDR2 FNYEAQ. The CDR3 runs to 16 residues. Unmatched junction bases numbered 7, after V lost 8 bases and J lost 1 base. The CDR3 reads CASRDRYRSGANVLTF. In nucleotides, the CDR3 is TGTGCCAGCCGGGACAGGTATCGTTCTGGGGCCAACGTCCTGACTTTC.

This chain links TRBV11-1 with TRBJ2-1, with 8 positions matching TRBD2. The junction had 12 bases not matched to a gene; V was cut back by 1 base and J by 1 base. The CDR3 length is 19 residues. CDR1 SGHAT and CDR2 FQDESV come from the germline V gene (reference sequence). Here the CDR3 reads CASSLVMRLAGRSYNEQFF. CDR3 in DNA: TGTGCCAGCAGCTTAGTGATGAGGCTAGCGGGCCGTTCCTACAATGAGCAGTTCTTC.

A few counts support this clonotype. V gene TRBV6-1 combines with J gene TRBJ1-1, with 12 bases identical to TRBD1. The trim removed 7 bases at V and 6 bases at J, leaving 6 bases unmatched. This CDR3 is 14 amino acids long. Per germline, CDR1 MNHNS and CDR2 SASEGT. CDR3 bases: TGTGCCAGCAAACGGGACAGGGGGCGTTCTGAAGCTTTCTTT. Its protein is CASKRDRGRSEAFF.

The chain links TRBV5-1 to TRBJ1-2, with 9 bases lining up with TRBD1. This CDR3 region has 15 residues. Trimming removed 2 bases from V and 5 bases from J; junction bases left unmatched: 7. The germline gives CDR1 SGHRS, CDR2 YFSETQ. The CDR3 region is CASSFGTGTHYGYTF. The CDR3 coding sequence is TGCGCCAGCAGCTTCGGGACAGGGACCCATTATGGCTACACCTTC.

This clonotype was seen only a few times. The chain employs TRBV11-2 and TRBJ2-7; tentative D call: TRBD2 (5 bases). The V gene lost 4 bases and the J gene lost 2 bases, with 15 bases spanning the gap. This CDR3 has 15 amino acids. Germline V CDR1 and CDR2: SGHAT, FQNNGV. In nucleotides, the CDR3 is TGTGCCAGCAGCTACTTAGCTAGCAAGACCTACGAGCAGTACTTC. Translated, it gives CASSYLASKTYEQYF. Complete variable domain (other parts from reference TRBV11-2 and TRBJ2-7): EAGVAQSPRYKIIEKRQSVAFWCNPISGHATLYWYQQILGQGPKLLIQFQNNGVVDDSQLPKDRFSAERLKGVDSTLKIQPAKLEDSAVYLCASSYLASKTYEQYFGPGTRLTVT.

This sequence joins TRBV2 and TRBJ1-5; no reliable D call. Looked up from germline, CDR1 is SNHLY and CDR2 is FYNNEI. This CDR3 is 13 amino acids long. Between the trimmed V and J ends, which lost 2 bases and 5 bases, there was a span of 7 bases. The CDR3 sequence: CASSEPNYQPQHF. The CDR3 bases are TGTGCCAGCAGTGAACCTAATTATCAGCCCCAGCATTTT.

The CDR3 reads CSARRLAVTDTQYF. CDR3 DNA sequence: TGCAGTGCTAGGAGACTAGCGGTCACAGATACGCAGTATTTT. The chain joins TRBV20-1 to TRBJ2-3; 9 bases align to TRBD2. This CDR3 is built from 14 residues. Germline CDR1 DFQATT, CDR2 SNEGSKA (reference sequence). V lost 3 bases, J lost 2 bases, and 3 bases stayed unmatched.

The chain uses TRBV20-1 and TRBJ2-1, with 11 bases matching TRBD2. Unmatched junction bases numbered 4, after V lost 3 bases and J lost 6 bases. Germline V gene lookup returns CDR1 DFQATT and CDR2 SNEGSKA (reference sequence). CDR3 length: 14 amino acids. CDR3 coding DNA: TGCAGTGCTAGCGCTAGCGGGGGGAGCAATGAGCAGTTCTTC. This translates into CSASASGGSNEQFF.

This clonotype has just a few counts. The chain joins TRBV4-3 to TRBJ2-2; the match to TRBD2 covers 8 bases. CDR1 and CDR2 from the germline V gene are LGHNA and YSLEER. There are 16 residues in the CDR3. With V trimmed by 5 bases and J by 4 bases, 9 bases remained unmatched. The CDR3 nucleotides are TGCGCCAGCAGCTCACCGGGGGGGACCTCCACCGGGGAGCTGTTTTTT. This sequence encodes CASSSPGGTSTGELFF.

V gene TRBV3-1 combines with J gene TRBJ1-2; D gene unclear. The V end lost 2 bases, the J end lost 4 bases, and 11 bases lay between the germline ends. The CDR3 contains 14 residues. Germline CDR1 and CDR2: LGHDT and YNNKEL (reference sequence). The CDR3 sequence is CASSQSPDLYGYTF. As DNA, the CDR3 is TGTGCCAGCAGCCAATCGCCGGACCTCTATGGCTACACCTTC. The entire variable domain, with the rest obtained from reference TRBV3-1 and TRBJ1-2, is as follows: DTAVSQTPKYLVTQMGNDKSIKCEQNLGHDTMYWYKQDSKKFLKIMFSYNNKELIINETVPNRFSPKSPDKAHLNLHINSLELGDSAVYFCASSQSPDLYGYTFGSGTRLTVV.

The chain combines TRBV28 with TRBJ2-3, with a weak D call TRBD2 (6 bases). The V gene's germline CDR1 is MDHEN and CDR2 SYDVKM. CDR3 size: 13 residues. V lost 7 bases to trimming and J lost 9 bases, with 17 bases between them. The CDR3 sequence: CASTSGTSRTQYF. CDR3 coding DNA: TGTGCCAGCACTTCTGGGACTTCGCGAACGCAGTATTTT. Supplemented by reference TRBV28 and TRBJ2-3, the full variable domain reads DVKVTQSSRYLVKRTGEKVFLECVQDMDHENMFWYRQDPGLGLRLIYFSYDVKMKEKGDIPEGYSVSREKKERFSLILESASTNQTSMYLCASTSGTSRTQYFGPGTRLTVL.

This clonotype was found many times. The rearrangement links TRBV2 to TRBJ2-7; D not certain. The CDR3 is made up of 14 amino acids. Trimming pared 1 base from V and 2 bases from J, leaving 9 bases between. CDR1 is SNHLY, CDR2 FYNNEI, per germline. Here the CDR3 reads CASSEGLVPYEQYF. The CDR3 DNA reads TGTGCCAGCAGTGAAGGGCTAGTTCCCTACGAGCAGTACTTC.

This clonotype turned up a few times. The CDR3: CASSLARKYNEQFF. The CDR3 coding sequence is TGTGCCAGCAGCTTAGCCAGAAAATACAATGAGCAGTTCTTC. The chain couples TRBV7-6 to TRBJ2-1; D unresolved. This CDR3 has 14 residues. Germline CDR1 SGHVS, CDR2 FNYEAQ. V dropped 0 bases and J dropped 4 bases, with 7 bases sitting between them.

This clonotype showed up many times. The V call is TRBV5-1, the J call TRBJ2-4; no clear D gene. The CDR3 extends over 16 amino acids. The germline CDR1 and CDR2 sequences are SGHRS and YFSETQ. Trimming stripped 4 bases from V and 0 bases from J, with 14 bases between. CDR3: CASSTTDVSAKNIQYF. The CDR3 nucleotides are TGCGCCAGCAGCACCACCGACGTTTCAGCCAAAAACATTCAGTACTTC.

A few counts support this clonotype. The genes are TRBV4-3 and TRBJ1-1; D call uncertain. Per germline, CDR1 LGHNA and CDR2 YSLEER. V dropped 3 bases and J dropped 1 base, with 12 bases sitting between them. There are 15 residues in the CDR3. The CDR3 here is CASSQATWGNTEAFF. The CDR3, as DNA: TGCGCCAGCAGCCAGGCAACATGGGGGAACACTGAAGCTTTCTTT.

A few counts support this clonotype. The chain has TRBV20-1 and TRBJ2-5; no firm D call. Germline V gene lookup returns CDR1 DFQATT and CDR2 SNEGSKA (reference sequence). The CDR3 spans 13 residues. The V end lost 0 bases, the J end lost 4 bases, and 9 bases lay between the germline ends. The CDR3 region is CSARDPYGETQYF. The CDR3 bases are TGCAGTGCTAGAGACCCGTACGGAGAGACCCAGTACTTC.

This clonotype is judged medium-sized. The rearrangement uses TRBV29-1 and TRBJ2-3; 10 positions agree with TRBD1. Germline trimming cut 4 bases from V and 4 bases from J; bases unmatched to any gene: 14. Germline V lookup: CDR1 SQVTM, CDR2 ANQGSEA. This CDR3 comprises 17 residues. CDR3 DNA: TGCAGCGTTGGGCCCACCGGGACAGGGGATGTGCCAGATACGCAGTATTTT. Residues: CSVGPTGTGDVPDTQYF.

The gene calls are TRBV7-9 and TRBJ2-2, with 7 bases fitting TRBD1. Germline loops: CDR1 SEHNR, CDR2 FQNEAQ (reference sequence). The J segment lost 2 bases and the V segment lost 4 bases, leaving 7 bases of the junction unmatched. This CDR3 spans 16 amino acids. The chain's CDR3 is CASSSGQGVNTGELFF. CDR3 nucleotides: TGTGCCAGCAGCTCCGGTCAGGGGGTAAACACCGGGGAGCTGTTTTTT.

This chain joins TRBV4-2 and TRBJ2-5; D is unresolved. This CDR3 comprises 14 residues. V lost 0 bases, J lost 2 bases, and 7 bases lay in between. The germline V gene encodes CDR1 LGHNA and CDR2 YNFKEQ. DNA for the CDR3: TGTGCCAGCAGCCAAGACCAGAAGCAAGAGACCCAGTACTTC. It encodes CASSQDQKQETQYF.

This clonotype was detected a few times. The chain links TRBV10-2 to TRBJ1-1; unclear D gene. V lost 6 bases, J lost 4 bases, and 12 bases lay in between. This CDR3 contains 13 residues. The germline gives CDR1 WSHSY, CDR2 SAAADI. The CDR3 DNA reads TGCGCCAGCAGCCCCGGGGTGGCCACTGAAGCTTTCTTT. Protein sequence: CASSPGVATEAFF.

The chain recombines TRBV7-2 with TRBJ2-3; maybe TRBD2 (5 bases). V dropped 5 bases and J dropped 3 bases, with 12 bases sitting between them. This CDR3 spans 14 amino acids. Germline V gene sequence: CDR1 SGHTA, CDR2 FQGNSA. In DNA form, the CDR3 reads TGTGCCAGCAGCGCCCGGACTCCAACAGATACGCAGTATTTT. Protein product: CASSARTPTDTQYF.

The sample holds many counts of this clonotype. The J gene is TRBJ2-1, the V gene TRBV5-1; D is uncertain. There are 14 residues in the CDR3. Germline CDR1 reads SGHRS; CDR2 reads YFSETQ. V was shortened by 4 bases and J by 10 bases, with 18 bases between the two germline ends. CDR3 amino acids: CASSVNKVPLEQFF. The CDR3 nucleotides are TGCGCCAGCAGCGTTAATAAAGTCCCGCTAGAGCAGTTCTTC.

This clonotype came up a few times. The genes are TRBV27 and TRBJ2-7, with a weak D call TRBD2 (6 bases). The germline gives CDR1 MNHEY, CDR2 SMNVEV (reference sequence). This CDR3 region has 14 residues. V was shortened by 6 bases and J by 3 bases, with 15 bases between the two germline ends. CDR3 amino acids: CASSPGRGNYEQYF. The CDR3 DNA follows: TGTGCCAGCAGCCCGGGGCGGGGTAACTACGAGCAGTACTTC.